This record looks at one TCR beta chain sequence and its context. The data originate from a study of blood T cell repertoires in COVID-19. Only in-frame clones appear in the TCRdb table, and some are missing; sequencing was by immunoSEQ multiplex PCR. This table has 250,000 to 350,000 clones, nearly 90% appearing once. Sequenced material: PBMCs or T cells enriched from blood (not recorded which). The source of this sequence is a young woman with acute COVID-19.

This CDR3 reads CASSPSLMNTEAFF. The CDR3 nucleotides are TGTGCCAGCAGTCCGAGCCTTATGAACACTGAAGCTTTCTTT. This chain joins TRBV14 and TRBJ1-1; D remains unclear. Trimming removed 6 bases from V and 0 bases from J, with 11 bases in between. The CDR3 sequence is 14 residues long. Germline loops: CDR1 SGHDN, CDR2 FVKESK.